This T cell receptor (beta chain) was recovered during a study of control samples from healthy donors and cancer patients. Trimming at V came to 1 base and at J to 1 base, leaving 21 bases not matched to a gene. Germline V gene sequence: CDR1 PRHDT, CDR2 FYEKMQ (reference sequence). The CDR3 length is 23 residues. Repertoires were generated with immunoSEQ multiplex PCR, while TCRdb's copy carries only in-frame clones and drops some. The sample holds under 150,000 clones, about 95% seen once. The TCR originated in a young man in good health. The chain uses TRBV13 and TRBJ2-6; 8 positions agree with TRBD1. Specimen: blood. The CDR3 region has the DNA TGTGCCAGCAGCTTAGTAGGGGCGGCTCTAGCGACAGGGGCCCAATCTGGGGCCAACGTCCTGACTTTC. Amino acid sequence: CASSLVGAALATGAQSGANVLTF.